One sample yielded the 12 T cell receptor beta chains listed below, sequenced in a study of blood T cells in healthy people across ages. Through a sample-barcoded 5' primer and a J-beta primer mix, a second PCR was run for about 6 to 12 cycles. Using its own MiXCR run on the 5' RACE reads, TCRdb lists one record per CDR3 protein. The data hold 1.5 million to 2 million distinct CDR3 sequences, with roughly 30% observed a single time. Material: blood. These receptors all come from a woman aged 25-40 years in good health.

The rearrangement joins TRBV15 to TRBJ1-1; 12 bases map to TRBD1. The CDR3 has 15 amino acids. CDR1 and CDR2 from the germline V gene are LNHNV and YYDKDF (reference sequence). The V and J ends lost 4 bases and 6 bases, in that order; junction bases with no gene match: 6. The chain's CDR3 is CATSKRDRGRAEAFF. DNA of the CDR3: TGTGCCACCAGCAAGCGGGACAGGGGGCGGGCTGAAGCTTTCTTT.

The gene calls are TRBV9 and TRBJ2-1; TRBD2 aligns across 9 bases. The J call is in doubt because the DNA end fits TRBJ2-7 better. Germline V gene lookup returns CDR1 SGDLS and CDR2 YYNGEE. The CDR3 covers 16 residues. The CDR3 DNA sequence: TGTGCCAGCAGCAAAGGCGGGGGGGGCTCCTACAATGAGCAGTACTTC. Its protein product is CASSKGGGGSYNEQYF.

This chain joins TRBV7-9 and TRBJ2-5, with 8 bases fitting TRBD1. The trim removed 5 bases at V and 2 bases at J, leaving 7 bases unmatched. The CDR3 covers 15 residues. Germline loops: CDR1 SEHNR, CDR2 FQNEAQ (reference sequence). In nucleotides, the CDR3 is TGTGCCAGCAGCCACCGACAGGGGTTACAAGAGACCCAGTACTTC. Translated, it gives CASSHRQGLQETQYF.

The chain combines TRBV28 with TRBJ2-5; tentatively, D is TRBD1 (6 bases). CDR1 MDHEN and CDR2 SYDVKM come from the germline V gene. This CDR3 comprises 15 residues. The V gene lost 5 bases and the J gene lost 1 base, with 14 bases spanning the gap. The CDR3, as DNA: TGTGCCAGCAGTCCTCGCCGGGACACCCAAGAGACCCAGTACTTC. Translating gives CASSPRRDTQETQYF.

This chain uses TRBV19 with TRBJ2-2, with D perhaps TRBD2 (5 bases). Trimming took 2 bases from V and 6 from J, leaving 10 bases between them. CDR3 length: 14 amino acids. Germline CDR1 is LNHDA and CDR2 is SQIVND (reference sequence). This CDR3 reads CASSISRGSGELFF. The CDR3 nucleotides are TGTGCCAGTAGTATATCCCGGGGTTCCGGGGAGCTGTTTTTT.

In this sample, this clonotype turned up once. The genes are TRBV6-1 and TRBJ1-4; 9 nucleotides match TRBD1. The CDR3 covers 17 residues. Germline V lookup: CDR1 MNHNS, CDR2 SASEGT. After removal of 8 bases from V and 8 bases from J, the junction contained 18 bases not matched to a gene. The CDR3 coding sequence is TGTGCCAGCCTACTGGGACAGGGACCCCGTGGGGTAGAAAAACTGTTTTTT. Protein product: CASLLGQGPRGVEKLFF.

This clonotype has only a few counts. The gene calls are TRBV29-1 and TRBJ1-4, with a weak D call TRBD1 (5 bases). Per germline, CDR1 SQVTM and CDR2 ANQGSEA. CDR3 length: 12 residues. The germline V and J ends were trimmed by 3 bases and 7 bases, with 9 bases remaining between them. CDR3 amino acids: CSVDPQGEKLFF. In DNA, the CDR3 is TGCAGCGTTGACCCCCAGGGTGAAAAACTGTTTTTT.

The chain recombines TRBV18 with TRBJ2-4; 10 bases map to TRBD2. Germline V gene lookup returns CDR1 KGHSH and CDR2 LQKENI. The CDR3 runs to 17 residues. V shed 0 bases, J shed 3 bases, and the junction held 5 bases outside the gene matches. As DNA, the CDR3 is TGTGCCAGCTCACCACCAGACAGACTAGCGGGCAAAAACATTCAGTACTTC. This gives the protein CASSPPDRLAGKNIQYF. The whole variable domain, remainder taken from reference TRBV18 and TRBJ2-4, is NAGVMQNPRHLVRRRGQEARLRCSPMKGHSHVYWYRQLPEEGLKFMVYLQKENIIDESGMPKERFSAEFPKEGPSILRIQQVVRGDSAAYFCASSPPDRLAGKNIQYFGAGTRLSVL.

The chain uses TRBV18 and TRBJ1-2; D is unresolved. Trimming removed 3 bases at V and 7 bases at J, with 12 bases between. The CDR3 is 13 amino acids. Germline V gives CDR1 KGHSH, CDR2 LQKENI. DNA for the CDR3: TGTGCCAGCTCACCGGCAAGCTCTTCTGGCTACACCTTC. Amino acid sequence: CASSPASSSGYTF.

At least ten counts were recorded for this clonotype. The chain employs TRBV4-1 and TRBJ2-5; 8 positions match TRBD2. V lost 2 bases and J lost 2; bases outside the gene matches: 7. The CDR3 has 16 amino acids. Germline values: CDR1 MGHRA, CDR2 YSYEKL. CDR3 nucleotide sequence: TGCGCCAGCAGCCAAACTCTTAGCGGGGCTCAAGAGACCCAGTACTTC. It is translated as CASSQTLSGAQETQYF.

The V call is TRBV15, the J call TRBJ2-1; 12 bases map to TRBD2. Trimming removed 1 base from V and 9 bases from J; junction bases left unmatched: 7. Germline V gene data show CDR1 as LNHNV and CDR2 as YYDKDF (reference sequence). The CDR3 sequence is 16 residues long. CDR3 region: CATSRGLAGDDCEQFF. As DNA, the CDR3 is TGTGCCACCAGCAGAGGACTAGCGGGGGACGATTGTGAGCAGTTCTTC.

The chain joins TRBV30 to TRBJ1-1, with TRBD1 matching 7 bases. V lost 5 bases and J lost 7; bases outside the gene matches: 10. CDR3 length equals 13 residues. CDR1 GTSNPN and CDR2 SVGIG come from the germline V gene (reference sequence). The CDR3 region is CAWGDSSISEAFF. The CDR3, as DNA: TGTGCCTGGGGGGACAGCAGCATCAGTGAAGCTTTCTTT.